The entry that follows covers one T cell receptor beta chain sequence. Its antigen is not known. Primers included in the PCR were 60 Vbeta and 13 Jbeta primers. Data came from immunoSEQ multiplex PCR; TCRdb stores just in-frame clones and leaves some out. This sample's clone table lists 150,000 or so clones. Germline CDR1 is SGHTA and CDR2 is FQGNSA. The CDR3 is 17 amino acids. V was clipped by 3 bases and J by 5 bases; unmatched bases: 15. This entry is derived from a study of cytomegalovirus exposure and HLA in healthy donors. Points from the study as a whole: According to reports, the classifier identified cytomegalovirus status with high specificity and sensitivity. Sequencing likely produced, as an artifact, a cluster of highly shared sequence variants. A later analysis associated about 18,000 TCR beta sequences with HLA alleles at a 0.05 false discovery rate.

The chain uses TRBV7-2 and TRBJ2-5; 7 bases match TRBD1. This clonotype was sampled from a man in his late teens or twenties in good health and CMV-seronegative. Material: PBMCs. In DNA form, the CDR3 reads TGTGCCAGCAGCTTTCCGTTTGACAGGGTAGACCCTGAGACCCAGTACTTC. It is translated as CASSFPFDRVDPETQYF.